This T cell receptor (beta chain) was recovered during a study of cytomegalovirus exposure and HLA in healthy donors. Study information: Of all 400 or so donors who were genotyped, 80% to 85% belonged to the Caucasian-associated ancestry cluster. The study, taken as a whole, reports: Later analysis suggested most CMV-associated TCR beta chains were HLA-restricted. Being productive about 90% or about 30% of the time was typical of most TCR beta V segments in an earlier analysis.

With regard to this clone: Its specificity is unknown.

This PCR relied on a set of 60 Vbeta primers and 13 Jbeta primers. In the authors' workflow: An analysis that came later counted 80 million or so unique TCR beta chains, approximately 12 million shared. Assay: immunoSEQ multiplex PCR; the TCRdb copy retains only in-frame clones and omits some. V, J and clone size are those of that table, while D and trimming were read from the DNA. Among some 160,000 clones listed, 78% were seen once. The clonotype comes from a male donor in good health and CMV-seronegative. The sequenced material came from PBMCs.

CDR3 sequence: CASSWGTGGNEQFF. The CDR3 nucleotides read TGTGCCAGCAGCTGGGGGACAGGGGGGAATGAGCAGTTCTTC. This chain links TRBV7-6 with TRBJ2-1; 11 bases line up with TRBD1. CDR1 and CDR2 from the germline V gene are SGHVS and FNYEAQ. The CDR3 has 14 amino acids. With V trimmed by 4 bases and J by 7 bases, 3 bases remained unmatched.